This T cell receptor beta chain was captured by sequencing in a study of T-cell reconstitution after alpha-beta-depleted transplantation in children. This clonotype was seen repeatedly, ten times or more. Germline V lookup: CDR1 DFQATT, CDR2 SNEGSKA (reference sequence). V was shortened by 1 base and J by 2 bases, with 8 bases between the two germline ends. The length of the CDR3 is 13 residues. It was with unique molecular identifiers that the TCRbeta library was prepared. TCRdb redid the calling of the PCR reads with MiXCR, one entry per CDR3 protein. The data contain about 400,000 distinct CDR3 sequences, roughly 20% of them singletons.

J is TRBJ2-5 and V is TRBV20-1, with a possible D match to TRBD1 (6 bases). Here the sequenced sample was PBMCs from the stem cell graft donor, taken from the stem cell graft. The sequence came from a human donor who donated a stem cell graft to a child with acute myeloid leukemia. CDR3 DNA sequence: TGCAGTGCTAGAGGGACAGAGCAAGAGACCCAGTACTTC. Translating it yields CSARGTEQETQYF.